This T cell receptor (beta chain) is from a study of technical replicates of blood from several donors. The length of the CDR3 is 17 residues. Losses at the gene ends were 8 bases for V and 6 bases for J; bases not matched to a gene: 11. The germline V gene encodes CDR1 LNHDA and CDR2 SQIVND (reference sequence). Method: immunoSEQ multiplex PCR; TCRdb's copy keeps in-frame clones and lacks some. The sample includes tens of thousands of clones, roughly 94% of them seen just once. This sequence originates from a human donor in good health. The genes are TRBV19 and TRBJ2-2; 14 bases are a match to TRBD2. Sequencing input: T cells isolated from PBMCs. The CDR3 sequence is CASYGIGLAGGPGELFF. The CDR3 DNA reads TGTGCCAGTTATGGGATAGGACTAGCGGGAGGCCCCGGGGAGCTGTTTTTT.